A selection of T cell receptor beta chains follows, all from one sample in a study of blood T cell repertoires in COVID-19. Libraries were prepared by immunoSEQ multiplex PCR; TCRdb keeps only in-frame clonotypes and omits some of them. The sample has some 350,000 clones, about nine tenths seen once. Sequencing was carried out using peripheral blood. These receptors were obtained from a woman in her sixties or seventies with COVID-19, enrolled during active disease. CDR3s include the opening cysteine and the closing phenylalanine or tryptophan. D genes are given only for firm matches. Clone size, where shown, is once, few, many, or a class for clones that have expanded.

D: .; size: .; V: TRBV19; J: TRBJ1-6; DNA: TGTGCCAGTAGTGCTGAGCCTGAAAGCGGTCTGTGGCGTAGCTCCTATAATTCACCCCTCCACTTT; CDR3: CASSAEPESGLWRSSYNSPLHF
D: .; size: .; V: TRBV30; J: TRBJ1-2; DNA: TGTGCCTGGAGTGTAGGGGGGGCATCCTCGGCAAGAGGGATTCGTGGCTACACCTTC; CDR3: CAWSVGGASSARGIRGYTF
D: .; size: .; V: TRBV18; J: TRBJ2-3; DNA: TGTGCCAGCTCACCTCTGACAGGGAGGAGCACAGATACGCAGTATTTT; CDR3: CASSPLTGRSTDTQYF
D: TRBD2; size: .; V: TRBV3-1/TRBV3-2; J: TRBJ2-5; DNA: TGTGCCAGCAGCCGTCGGACTAGCGGGGGCCAAGAGACCCAGTACTTC; CDR3: CASSRRTSGGQETQYF
D: .; size: .; V: TRBV15; J: TRBJ1-1; DNA: TGTGCCACCAGCAGAGGCTCGCCCGGGGAAGCTTTCTTT; CDR3: CATSRGSPGEAFF
D: .; size: .; V: TRBV19; J: TRBJ1-1; DNA: TGTGCCAGTAGTACCCGCGAGGGCACTGAAGCTTTCTTT; CDR3: CASSTREGTEAFF
D: TRBD1; size: .; V: TRBV27; J: TRBJ1-1; DNA: TGTGCCAGCAGTCCAAGACAGGGATGGAACACTGAAGCTTTCTTT; CDR3: CASSPRQGWNTEAFF
D: TRBD1; size: .; V: TRBV19; J: TRBJ2-2; DNA: TGTGCCAGTACGGACAGGGCGACCGGGGAGCTGTTTTTT; CDR3: CASTDRATGELFF
D: .; size: .; V: TRBV6-6; J: TRBJ1-2; DNA: TGTGCCAGCAGTCGCTTCGCTTTTAATGACAGCCGACCCACCTTC; CDR3: CASSRFAFNDSRPTF
D: .; size: few; V: TRBV30; J: TRBJ1-2; DNA: TGTGCCTGGAGTGTAGGGAGGGACTATGGCTACACCTTC; CDR3: CAWSVGRDYGYTF
D: .; size: .; V: TRBV6-5; J: TRBJ1-6; DNA: TGTGCCAGCAGTCTGACCACAGGGAACTCACCCCTCCACTTT; CDR3: CASSLTTGNSPLHF
D: .; size: .; V: TRBV30; J: TRBJ2-2; DNA: TGTGCCTGGAGTAAAAGGGGTCGGGACACCGGGGAGCTGTTTTTT; CDR3: CAWSKRGRDTGELFF
D: TRBD2; size: few; V: TRBV3-1/TRBV3-2; J: TRBJ2-7; DNA: TGTGCCAGCAGCCAAGGCGTGGCGCTAGCGGGGGGTTTCGAGCAGTACTTC; CDR3: CASSQGVALAGGFEQYF
D: .; size: once; V: TRBV9; J: TRBJ1-2; DNA: TGTGCCAGCAGCCCTGGGGGGGGGAAATATGGCTACACCTTC; CDR3: CASSPGGGKYGYTF
D: TRBD1; size: .; V: TRBV4-3; J: TRBJ2-5; DNA: TGCGCCAGCAGCCAAGATCAGGGGGTGACCCAGTACTTC; CDR3: CASSQDQGVTQYF
D: .; size: .; V: TRBV11-2; J: TRBJ1-4; DNA: TGTGCCAGCAACATTAACGGGGGAGCTAATGAAAAACTGTTTTTT; CDR3: CASNINGGANEKLFF
D: .; size: .; V: TRBV28; J: TRBJ2-3; DNA: TGTGCCAGCTTCGGCCGCCAGGGGTACACAGATACGCAGTATTTT; CDR3: CASFGRQGYTDTQYF
D: TRBD1; size: .; V: TRBV5-6; J: TRBJ1-1; DNA: TGTGCCAGCAGCGACGAGAAAGACAGGGGGGCTTTCTTT; CDR3: CASSDEKDRGAFF
D: TRBD1; size: once; V: TRBV11-2; J: TRBJ2-5; DNA: TGTGCCAGCAGCCCCCCGGGACAGCAAGAGACCCAGTACTTC; CDR3: CASSPPGQQETQYF
D: .; size: .; V: TRBV5-1; J: TRBJ1-5; DNA: TGCGCCAGCAGCTTGGCAGGGTTCGGTCAGCCCCAGCATTTT; CDR3: CASSLAGFGQPQHF
D: .; size: .; V: TRBV4-1; J: TRBJ2-3; DNA: TGCGCCACCCAGGACTACAACACAGATACGCAGTATTTT; CDR3: CATQDYNTDTQYF
D: TRBD1; size: .; V: TRBV5-6; J: TRBJ1-2; DNA: TGTGCCAGCAGCTCTCCGACAGGGACAAATGGCTACACCTTC; CDR3: CASSSPTGTNGYTF
D: .; size: .; V: TRBV28; J: TRBJ1-2; DNA: TGTGCCAGCAGTTCGCCGGGTCGGCGAGATGGCTACACCTTC; CDR3: CASSSPGRRDGYTF
D: TRBD1; size: .; V: TRBV2; J: TRBJ2-7; DNA: TGTGCCAGCATAGGAAGACAGGGGGACGAGCAGTACTTC; CDR3: CASIGRQGDEQYF
D: .; size: once; V: TRBV28; J: TRBJ1-1; DNA: TGTGCCAGTGTGGAGGGGAACACTGAAGCTTTCTTT; CDR3: CASVEGNTEAFF
D: .; size: .; V: TRBV19; J: TRBJ2-5; DNA: TGTGCCAGTAGCCAGGGGGGTGGGGAGACCCAGTACTTC; CDR3: CASSQGGGETQYF
D: .; size: few; V: TRBV27; J: TRBJ1-6; DNA: TGTGCCAGCAGTTTTCAGGCCCAGGGCCTTTCACCCCTCCACTTT; CDR3: CASSFQAQGLSPLHF
D: TRBD2; size: .; V: TRBV6-6; J: TRBJ2-3; DNA: TGTGCCAGCAGTCGAGGGACTAGCGGGGACCCGACCGGGGATACGCAGTATTTT; CDR3: CASSRGTSGDPTGDTQYF
D: TRBD1; size: .; V: TRBV7-9; J: TRBJ1-4; DNA: TGTGCCAGCAGACAGGGGCATAATGAAAAACTGTTTTTT; CDR3: CASRQGHNEKLFF
D: .; size: .; V: TRBV30; J: TRBJ2-7; DNA: TGTGCCTGGGGAGTTACCTACGAGCAGTACTTC; CDR3: CAWGVTYEQYF
D: .; size: .; V: TRBV21-1; J: TRBJ2-4; DNA: TGTGCCAGCAGTCCAAAAAACCCAGGACGAAGACTACTAGCCAAAAACATTCAGTACTTC; CDR3: CASSPKNPGRRLLAKNIQYF
D: TRBD1; size: .; V: TRBV7-3; J: TRBJ1-2; DNA: TGTGCCAGCAGCTCGACAGGGTTGGAGGGCTACACCTTC; CDR3: CASSSTGLEGYTF
D: TRBD1; size: .; V: TRBV5-5; J: TRBJ2-7; DNA: TGTGCCAGCAGCTCGCGTCCCGGGACAGCGTCCTACGAGCAGTACTTC; CDR3: CASSSRPGTASYEQYF
D: .; size: .; V: TRBV30; J: TRBJ1-1; DNA: TGTGCCTGGAGCCTCTCCGGGGGCACTGAAGCTTTCTTT; CDR3: CAWSLSGGTEAFF
D: .; size: .; V: TRBV28; J: TRBJ2-1; DNA: TGTGCCAGCAGTTTGGAGGCAGGAACCTCCTACAATGAGCAGTTCTTC; CDR3: CASSLEAGTSYNEQFF
D: .; size: .; V: TRBV19; J: TRBJ1-2; DNA: TGTGCCAGTAGTATGACAGCAGCTAACTATGGCTACACCTTC; CDR3: CASSMTAANYGYTF
D: .; size: .; V: TRBV12-5; J: TRBJ1-5; DNA: TGTGCTAGTGGTTTGGTCGGGTTCGTCGGGGGCAATCAGCCCCAGCATTTT; CDR3: CASGLVGFVGGNQPQHF
D: TRBD1; size: few; V: TRBV5-6; J: TRBJ1-6; DNA: TGTGCCAGGGACAGGGGAATCAAGGCGCCCCTCCACTTT; CDR3: CARDRGIKAPLHF
D: .; size: .; V: TRBV7-8; J: TRBJ2-3; DNA: TGTGCCAGCAGCTTAGGGTTTACCACGGTGCGCACAGATACGCAGTATTTT; CDR3: CASSLGFTTVRTDTQYF
D: .; size: .; V: TRBV11-2; J: TRBJ1-2; DNA: TGTGCCAGCAGCTTACAGGGCCAGGGGGGCTACACCTTC; CDR3: CASSLQGQGGYTF
D: .; size: .; V: TRBV6-6; J: TRBJ1-1; DNA: TGTGCCAGCAGTACGGACTCTAAGGTGACTGAAGCTTTCTTT; CDR3: CASSTDSKVTEAFF
D: TRBD2; size: .; V: TRBV6-5; J: TRBJ2-1; DNA: TGTGCCAGCAGACTGACTAGCGGGGGCAATGAGCAGTTCTTC; CDR3: CASRLTSGGNEQFF
D: TRBD2; size: .; V: TRBV5-1; J: TRBJ2-1; DNA: TGCGCCAGCAGCCTTACTAGCGGGGGGGCCGAAAAGTTCTTC; CDR3: CASSLTSGGAEKFF
D: .; size: few; V: TRBV27; J: TRBJ2-7; DNA: TGTGCCAGCACTTCCCTCGGGTCCAAGAGCTCCTACGAGCAGTACTTC; CDR3: CASTSLGSKSSYEQYF
D: .; size: .; V: TRBV27; J: TRBJ2-1; DNA: TGTGCCAGCAGTTTGGGCAGGGGTAACAATGAGCAGTTCTTC; CDR3: CASSLGRGNNEQFF
D: .; size: .; V: TRBV5-1; J: TRBJ1-2; DNA: TGCGCCAGCAGCTTGGACCCTGGGGGGACCGGAAATGGCTACACCTTC; CDR3: CASSLDPGGTGNGYTF
D: .; size: .; V: TRBV21-1; J: TRBJ2-3; DNA: TGTGCCAGCAGCAAATCAACCCGGGACAGGGGCGACGATACGCAGTATTTT; CDR3: CASSKSTRDRGDDTQYF
D: .; size: .; V: TRBV24-1; J: TRBJ1-2; DNA: TGTGCCACCAGTGATTTGGACAGAGCATATGGCTACACCTTC; CDR3: CATSDLDRAYGYTF
D: .; size: .; V: TRBV5-1; J: TRBJ2-7; DNA: TGCGCCAGCAGCTTGGCCGGGAACTACGAGCAGTACTTC; CDR3: CASSLAGNYEQYF
D: TRBD1; size: .; V: TRBV6-4; J: TRBJ2-2; DNA: TGTGCCAGCAGAGAGACAGGGGATGGGGTGACCGGGGAGCTGTTTTTT; CDR3: CASRETGDGVTGELFF
D: .; size: .; V: TRBV12-3/TRBV12-4; J: TRBJ2-6; DNA: TGTGCCAGCACCCAATCTGGGGCCAACGTCCTGACTTTC; CDR3: CASTQSGANVLTF
D: TRBD1; size: .; V: TRBV28; J: TRBJ1-6; DNA: TGTGCCAGCAGCACGGGGACAGCTAATTCACCCCTCCACTTT; CDR3: CASSTGTANSPLHF
D: .; size: few; V: TRBV6-2/TRBV6-3; J: TRBJ1-1; DNA: TGTGCCAGCAGTTACAGGTCCGTTCTGGGGGGAGACACTGAAGCTTTCTTT; CDR3: CASSYRSVLGGDTEAFF
D: TRBD1; size: .; V: TRBV9; J: TRBJ2-7; DNA: TGTGCCAGCAGCGTATCTGGACAGGGCCGAAACGAGCAGTACTTC; CDR3: CASSVSGQGRNEQYF
D: TRBD1; size: few; V: TRBV11-2; J: TRBJ1-2; DNA: TGTGCCAGCAGCTTACCTGGACAGGGGAATGGCTACACCTTC; CDR3: CASSLPGQGNGYTF
D: .; size: .; V: TRBV18; J: TRBJ1-1; DNA: TGTGCCAGCTCACCACAAGGGAGGACTGAAGCTTTCTTT; CDR3: CASSPQGRTEAFF
D: TRBD1; size: .; V: TRBV5-6; J: TRBJ2-2; DNA: TGTGCCAGCAGCCCCCCTGGGCACAGGGGACCCGGGGAGCTGTTTTTT; CDR3: CASSPPGHRGPGELFF